The rows below give T cell receptor beta chains drawn from one sample of a study of T cells in Graves' hyperthyroidism and ophthalmopathy. TCRdb re-called the multiplex PCR reads with MiXCR, one entry per CDR3 protein. The sample has about 500,000 distinct CDR3 sequences; more than 15% are singletons. The sequenced sample was blood. The receptor set was obtained from a woman aged 18 to 35 with Graves' ophthalmopathy. Both conserved end residues are part of each CDR3. A D gene is named only where the DNA matches it firmly. Expanded clones get a size class; other rows say once, few or many, or leave the size out.

d_gene	v_gene	abundance	j_gene	CDR3aa	CDR3nt
-	TRBV10-3	few	TRBJ1-4	CAISETGREKLFF	TGTGCCATCAGTGAGACGGGACGTGAAAAACTGTTTTTT
TRBD2	TRBV5-8	-	TRBJ2-1	CASSLTSGGTYNEQFF	TGTGCCAGCTCCCTCACTAGCGGGGGCACCTACAATGAGCAGTTCTTC
-	TRBV20-1	few	TRBJ1-3	CSATDSGNTIYF	TGCAGTGCTACCGACTCTGGAAACACCATATATTTT
TRBD1	TRBV29-1	many	TRBJ1-1	CSARDRGNTEAFF	TGCAGCGCCCGGGACAGGGGGAACACTGAAGCTTTCTTT
TRBD1	TRBV10-1	few	TRBJ2-2	CASSESNRGKLFF	TGCGCCAGCAGTGAGTCGAACAGGGGGAAACTGTTTTTT
-	TRBV27	-	TRBJ1-5	CASSLKGNLNQPQHF	TGTGCCAGCAGTTTGAAGGGAAACCTCAATCAGCCCCAGCATTTT
-	TRBV10-2	-	TRBJ1-3	CASSDSGGDGNTIYF	TGCGCCAGCAGTGATTCCGGGGGGGATGGAAACACCATATATTTT
TRBD2	TRBV27	-	TRBJ2-7	CASSWGPSGTYEQYF	TGTGCCAGCAGTTGGGGCCCTAGCGGCACCTACGAGCAGTACTTC
-	TRBV2	many	TRBJ2-1	CASRGTYYNEQFF	TGTGCCAGCAGGGGGACTTACTACAATGAGCAGTTCTTC
-	TRBV7-9	few	TRBJ1-4	CASSTSEGGEKLFF	TGTGCCAGCAGCACCTCTGAGGGAGGTGAAAAACTGTTTTTT
-	TRBV4-3	-	TRBJ2-6	CASSPEGLNSGANVLTF	TGCGCCAGCAGCCCAGAGGGGCTTAACTCTGGGGCCAACGTCCTGACTTTC
-	TRBV6-1	-	TRBJ2-6	CASSRPSSGANVLTF	TGTGCCAGCAGTCGACCGAGCTCTGGGGCCAACGTCCTGACTTTC
TRBD1	TRBV28	many	TRBJ2-1	CASSYRGLDNEQFF	TGTGCCAGCAGTTACAGGGGGCTCGACAATGAGCAGTTCTTC
-	TRBV7-6	-	TRBJ2-7	CASSPGGLTYEQYF	TGTGCCAGCAGCCCCGGGGGGCTAACCTACGAGCAGTACTTC
-	TRBV29-1	many	TRBJ1-2	CSVDRVRGGNYGYTF	TGCAGCGTTGACAGGGTCAGGGGTGGTAACTATGGCTACACCTTC
TRBD1	TRBV20-1	few	TRBJ1-2	CSARNPGTGDFYGYTF	TGCAGTGCTAGAAATCCCGGGACAGGGGATTTCTATGGCTACACCTTC
TRBD1	TRBV20-1	-	TRBJ2-7	CSARVLGGVNEQYF	TGCAGTGCTAGAGTTTTAGGGGGCGTCAACGAGCAGTACTTC
-	TRBV11-2	many	TRBJ2-5	CASSLGLTKETQYF	TGTGCCAGCAGCTTGGGACTGACCAAAGAGACCCAGTACTTC
-	TRBV15	many	TRBJ1-1	CATSRDYGSGTEAFF	TGTGCCACCAGCAGAGACTACGGTTCGGGTACTGAAGCTTTCTTT
TRBD2	TRBV6-2/TRBV6-3	-	TRBJ2-1	CASNSASGGGNEQFF	TGTGCCAGCAACTCCGCTAGCGGGGGCGGGAATGAGCAGTTCTTC
-	TRBV11-2	-	TRBJ1-6	CASRSTRGNSPLHF	TGTGCCAGCAGATCAACCCGGGGTAACTCACCCCTCCACTTT
-	TRBV27	many	TRBJ2-1	CASSLRGVNEQFF	TGTGCCAGCAGTTTGCGGGGTGTCAATGAGCAGTTCTTC
-	TRBV6-1	-	TRBJ1-2	CASSRGLATYGYTF	TGTGCCAGCAGTCGGGGCCTAGCGACCTATGGCTACACCTTC
-	TRBV6-4	-	TRBJ2-1	CASSPRVQSKNEQFF	TGTGCCAGCAGCCCAAGGGTGCAGTCGAAAAATGAGCAGTTCTTC
-	TRBV2	many	TRBJ1-2	CASSHPRSGYTF	TGTGCCAGCAGCCACCCCCGATCTGGCTACACCTTC
TRBD2	TRBV28	few	TRBJ2-5	CASSLRLAGLQETQYF	TGTGCCAGCAGTTTACGGCTAGCGGGGCTACAAGAGACCCAGTACTTC
TRBD2	TRBV6-4	-	TRBJ2-1	CASSDRAGAGGHNEQFF	TGTGCCAGCAGTGACCGGGCGGGAGCGGGGGGCCACAATGAGCAGTTCTTC
TRBD1	TRBV10-3	few	TRBJ2-7	CAISGIETGGIYEQYF	TGTGCCATCAGTGGAATCGAAACAGGGGGCATATACGAGCAGTACTTC
-	TRBV3-1	-	TRBJ1-2	CASSQSLQGLRGYTF	TGTGCCAGCAGCCAAAGTCTGCAGGGGTTAAGGGGCTACACCTTC
-	TRBV5-6	-	TRBJ1-2	CASSWNRVGYGYTF	TGTGCCAGCAGTTGGAACAGGGTGGGCTATGGCTACACCTTC
-	TRBV12-3/TRBV12-4	many	TRBJ1-5	CASRASMTGQPQHF	TGTGCCAGCAGGGCGAGTATGACGGGACAGCCCCAGCATTTT
-	TRBV30	few	TRBJ2-1	CAWKEGAYNEQFF	TGTGCCTGGAAAGAGGGCGCCTACAATGAGCAGTTCTTC
TRBD1	TRBV28	-	TRBJ2-7	CASSLIGWTGGSKEQYF	TGTGCCAGCAGTTTGATTGGGTGGACAGGGGGATCGAAGGAGCAGTACTTC
TRBD1	TRBV19	few	TRBJ1-5	CASSAGQRGQPQHF	TGTGCCAGTAGTGCGGGACAGCGAGGTCAGCCCCAGCATTTT
-	TRBV6-5	few	TRBJ2-1	CASSDSNEQFF	TGTGCCAGCAGTGACTCGAATGAGCAGTTCTTC
TRBD1	TRBV25-1	few	TRBJ1-2	CASSDPGTEFFYGYTF	TGTGCCAGCAGTGACCCCGGGACAGAATTCTTCTATGGCTACACCTTC
TRBD1	TRBV13	-	TRBJ1-5	CASSFGTAGPQHF	TGTGCCAGCAGCTTCGGGACAGCGGGTCCCCAGCATTTT
-	TRBV6-1	-	TRBJ2-7	CASRTLRGEQYF	TGTGCCAGCAGAACCCTCAGGGGCGAGCAGTACTTC
TRBD1	TRBV27	-	TRBJ2-7	CASSRGDRGYEQYF	TGTGCCAGCAGTCGCGGGGACAGGGGCTACGAGCAGTACTTC
-	TRBV13	few	TRBJ1-2	CASSLGTSGYTF	TGTGCCAGCAGCTTGGGGACCTCAGGCTACACCTTC
TRBD1	TRBV19	many	TRBJ2-7	CASSLATGEEQYF	TGTGCCAGTAGCCTAGCGACAGGGGAGGAGCAGTACTTC
TRBD1	TRBV6-2/TRBV6-3	-	TRBJ2-3	CASSTPTGNPDTQYF	TGTGCCAGCAGCACCCCGACAGGGAACCCAGATACGCAGTATTTT
TRBD2	TRBV10-3	-	TRBJ2-7	CAISDGRESYEQYF	TGTGCCATCAGTGATGGGCGGGAGTCCTACGAGCAGTACTTC